A selection of T cell receptor beta chains follows, all from one sample in a study of T cell responses to AZD1222 COVID-19 vaccine. Method: immunoSEQ multiplex PCR; TCRdb's copy keeps in-frame clones and lacks some. The table lists 150,000 to 200,000 clones, approximately 95% of them singletons. This specimen consisted of peripheral blood, obtained on day 0 of AZD1222 vaccination. The receptors come from an adult in good health. Each CDR3 is given with its conserved first and last residue. The D gene is left open where the match is weak. For some rows the clone size is stated as once, few or many, or as a class when expanded; others skip it.

TRBJ2-2 TRBV5-4 NA NA CASSSDTGELFF TGTGCCAGCAGCTCGGACACCGGGGAGCTGTTTTTT
TRBJ1-5 TRBV6-1 NA NA CASSEGHPNQPQHF TGTGCCAGCAGTGAAGGACACCCTAATCAGCCCCAGCATTTT
TRBJ1-3 TRBV25-1 NA NA CASSDSGGDTIYF TGTGCCAGCAGTGACTCAGGAGGGGACACCATATATTTT
TRBJ2-7 TRBV25-1 TRBD1 NA CASSNIGTAPYEQYF TGTGCCAGCAGTAACATTGGGACAGCTCCCTACGAGCAGTACTTC
TRBJ1-1 TRBV10-3 NA NA CAMQNAMNTEAFF TGTGCCATGCAAAACGCCATGAACACTGAAGCTTTCTTT
TRBJ1-1 TRBV6-5 NA NA CASSYSGFAEAFF TGTGCCAGCAGTTACAGCGGTTTCGCTGAAGCTTTCTTT
TRBJ2-1 TRBV19 TRBD2 NA CASGRFGEGIDEQFF TGTGCCAGTGGACGGTTTGGGGAGGGGATCGATGAGCAGTTCTTC
TRBJ1-5 TRBV18 NA NA CASSPLGDQPQHF TGTGCCAGCTCACCACTTGGCGATCAGCCCCAGCATTTT
TRBJ2-3 TRBV10-1 TRBD2 NA CASSRLAESTDTQYF TGCGCCAGCAGTCGACTAGCGGAGAGCACAGATACGCAGTATTTT
TRBJ1-4 TRBV3-1/TRBV3-2 NA once CASSLRTTRGEKLFF TGTGCCAGCAGCCTCCGGACAACAAGGGGTGAAAAACTGTTTTTT
TRBJ1-1 TRBV12-3/TRBV12-4 NA NA CASSLEGNTEAFF TGTGCCAGCAGTCTGGAGGGGAACACTGAAGCTTTCTTT
TRBJ1-2 TRBV15 TRBD1 NA CATSGEYGQGPYGYTF TGTGCCACCAGCGGAGAGTATGGACAGGGACCATATGGCTACACCTTC
TRBJ2-7 TRBV7-9 NA NA CASSFRNYYEQYF TGTGCCAGCAGCTTCAGGAACTACTACGAGCAGTACTTC
TRBJ2-1 TRBV2 TRBD2 NA CASTSGDLYNEQFF TGTGCCAGCACTAGCGGGGACCTCTACAATGAGCAGTTCTTC
TRBJ2-2 TRBV4-2 NA NA CASSQGLGAGTGELFF TGTGCCAGCAGCCAAGGTCTCGGAGCAGGCACCGGGGAGCTGTTTTTT
TRBJ1-1 TRBV6-5 NA NA CASSYAQGDGTEAFF TGTGCCAGCAGTTACGCTCAGGGAGATGGAACTGAAGCTTTCTTT
TRBJ2-7 TRBV11-2 NA NA CASSFSSAYEQYF TGTGCCAGCAGCTTCAGCAGCGCCTACGAGCAGTACTTC
TRBJ1-5 TRBV7-2 NA NA CASSLGSQPQHF TGTGCCAGCAGCTTAGGTAGTCAGCCCCAGCATTTT
TRBJ2-2 TRBV5-1 TRBD1 NA CASSLYTGGLVDAGELFF TGCGCCAGCAGCTTATACACAGGGGGCCTGGTTGACGCCGGGGAGCTGTTTTTT
TRBJ2-3 TRBV14 NA NA CASSQAKIFGTDTQYF TGTGCCAGCAGCCAAGCAAAGATTTTCGGGACAGATACGCAGTATTTT
TRBJ2-2 TRBV7-2 NA once CASSLSVGVNTGELFF TGTGCCAGCAGCTTATCAGTCGGAGTTAACACCGGGGAGCTGTTTTTT
TRBJ1-2 TRBV5-1 TRBD1 NA CASSTPGQWDLGNGYTF TGCGCCAGCAGCACACCGGGACAGTGGGATCTTGGGAATGGCTACACCTTC
TRBJ2-3 TRBV18 NA NA CASSPYTSGGGTDTQYF TGTGCCAGCTCACCATATACGAGCGGAGGTGGTACAGATACGCAGTATTTT
TRBJ2-1 TRBV10-1 TRBD2 NA CASSEKGLAGVEEQFF TGCGCCAGCAGTGAGAAGGGACTAGCGGGGGTGGAAGAGCAGTTCTTC
TRBJ1-2 TRBV5-4 TRBD1 NA CASSLAAGGFGGYTF TGTGCCAGCAGCTTGGCCGCAGGGGGCTTCGGGGGCTACACCTTC
TRBJ1-1 TRBV10-1 NA NA CASAPRLGVTEAFF TGCGCCAGCGCTCCACGATTGGGGGTCACTGAAGCTTTCTTT
TRBJ1-5 TRBV5-1 NA NA CASSLEGSSQPQHF TGCGCCAGCAGCTTGGAGGGCAGTAGTCAGCCCCAGCATTTT
TRBJ2-7 TRBV15 TRBD2 NA CATSSDPGRYEQYF TGTGCCACCAGCAGTGATCCCGGGAGGTACGAGCAGTACTTC
TRBJ2-1 TRBV18 NA NA CASSPFRGSNEQFF TGTGCCAGCTCACCCTTTCGGGGGTCCAATGAGCAGTTCTTC
TRBJ1-3 TRBV5-1 TRBD1 NA CASSLGQARNTIYF TGCGCCAGCAGCTTAGGACAGGCAAGAAACACCATATATTTT
TRBJ1-6 TRBV7-6 NA NA CASSLGDTDNSPLHF TGTGCCAGCAGCCTGGGGGATACCGATAATTCACCCCTCCACTTT
TRBJ1-2 TRBV27 NA once CASSLGGYYGYTF TGTGCCAGCAGTTTAGGTGGATACTATGGCTACACCTTC
TRBJ2-2 TRBV4-1 NA NA CASSPPNTGELFF TGCGCCAGCAGCCCCCCCAACACCGGGGAGCTGTTTTTT
TRBJ1-2 TRBV7-8 NA NA CASSSIGGPDYGYTF TGTGCCAGCAGCTCAATTGGGGGGCCTGACTATGGCTACACCTTC
TRBJ1-2 TRBV5-1 TRBD1 once CASGRDRDYGYTF TGCGCCAGTGGGAGGGACAGGGACTATGGCTACACCTTC
TRBJ1-4 TRBV18 NA NA CASSPLGGANEKLFF TGTGCCAGCTCACCGCTCGGGGGAGCTAATGAAAAACTGTTTTTT
TRBJ2-2 TRBV5-1 TRBD1 NA CASSLAGTATGELFF TGCGCCAGCAGCTTGGCGGGGACAGCTACCGGGGAGCTGTTTTTT
TRBJ2-4 TRBV5-6 TRBD2 NA CASSRIAGDFRENIQYF TGTGCCAGCAGCCGTATAGCGGGAGACTTTCGCGAAAACATTCAGTACTTC
TRBJ1-5 TRBV4-2 NA NA CASSQGGDFNQPQHF TGTGCCAGCAGCCAAGGTGGAGACTTCAATCAGCCCCAGCATTTT
TRBJ1-2 TRBV27 TRBD1 NA CASSSWTGGAAMEGYTF TGTGCCAGCAGTTCATGGACAGGGGGTGCAGCTATGGAGGGCTACACCTTC
TRBJ1-5 TRBV7-9 NA NA CASSLVGHNQPQHF TGTGCCAGCAGCTTAGTAGGCCACAATCAGCCCCAGCATTTT
TRBJ1-1 TRBV19 TRBD1 once CASQSPGQGLGANTEAFF TGTGCCAGCCAATCCCCGGGACAGGGTTTAGGGGCGAACACTGAAGCTTTCTTT
TRBJ1-2 TRBV3-1/TRBV3-2 NA NA CASSQVGRTHYGYTF TGTGCCAGCAGCCAAGTCGGCAGGACGCACTATGGCTACACCTTC
TRBJ2-7 TRBV5-1 TRBD1 NA CASSFNYAGTGGYEQYF TGCGCCAGCAGCTTCAATTATGCAGGGACAGGGGGATACGAGCAGTACTTC
TRBJ2-2 TRBV10-3 NA NA CAIRTFLGELFF TGTGCCATCAGGACGTTCTTGGGGGAGCTGTTTTTT
TRBJ2-3 TRBV29-1 TRBD2 NA CSAPKGLAGAVDTQYF TGCAGCGCCCCGAAGGGACTAGCGGGAGCTGTAGATACGCAGTATTTT
TRBJ1-3 TRBV2 NA NA CASSEWDLGGTIYF TGTGCCAGCAGTGAATGGGACTTGGGGGGCACCATATATTTT
TRBJ1-2 TRBV5-4 NA NA CASTLNRFSYTF TGTGCCAGCACCCTGAACAGGTTTAGCTACACCTTC
TRBJ1-2 TRBV7-2 NA NA CASSRSGIRDYGYTF TGTGCCAGCAGCCGGTCAGGAATACGTGACTATGGCTACACCTTC